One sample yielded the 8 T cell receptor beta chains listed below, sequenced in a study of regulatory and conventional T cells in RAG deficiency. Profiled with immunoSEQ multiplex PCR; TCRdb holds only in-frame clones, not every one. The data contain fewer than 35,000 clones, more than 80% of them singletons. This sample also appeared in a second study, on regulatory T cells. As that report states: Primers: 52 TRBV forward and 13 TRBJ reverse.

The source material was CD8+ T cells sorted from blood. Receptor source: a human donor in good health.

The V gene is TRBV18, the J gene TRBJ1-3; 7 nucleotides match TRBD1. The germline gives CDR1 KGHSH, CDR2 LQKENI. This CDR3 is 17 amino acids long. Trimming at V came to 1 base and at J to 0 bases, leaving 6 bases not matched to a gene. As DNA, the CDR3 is TGTGCCAGCTCACCACGGAGGGGGCCCGGCTCTGGAAACACCATATATTTT. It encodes CASSPRRGPGSGNTIYF.

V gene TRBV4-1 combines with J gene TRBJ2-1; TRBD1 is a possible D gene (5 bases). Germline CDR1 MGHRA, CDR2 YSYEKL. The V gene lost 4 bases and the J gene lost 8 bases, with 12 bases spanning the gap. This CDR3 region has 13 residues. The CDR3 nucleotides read TGCGCCAGCAGCCTCGTAGTCAGGGATGAGCAGTTCTTC. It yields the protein CASSLVVRDEQFF.

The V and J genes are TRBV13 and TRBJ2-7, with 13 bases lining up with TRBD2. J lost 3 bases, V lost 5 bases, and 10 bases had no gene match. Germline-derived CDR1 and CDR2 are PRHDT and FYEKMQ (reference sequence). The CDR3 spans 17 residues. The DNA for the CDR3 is TGTGCCAGCAGCACAGGGACTAGCGGGATGGGAGGCTACGAGCAGTACTTC. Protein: CASSTGTSGMGGYEQYF.

The CDR3, as DNA: TGTGCCAGCAGCTTAGCGGAGGCGTTCCAAGAGACCCAGTACTTC. Its protein is CASSLAEAFQETQYF. The chain links TRBV7-9 to TRBJ2-5; TRBD2 is a possible D gene (5 bases). CDR3 size: 15 residues. Trimming took off 0 bases at V and 1 base at J, with 9 bases between the two ends. Germline CDR1 reads SEHNR; CDR2 reads FQNEAQ (reference sequence).

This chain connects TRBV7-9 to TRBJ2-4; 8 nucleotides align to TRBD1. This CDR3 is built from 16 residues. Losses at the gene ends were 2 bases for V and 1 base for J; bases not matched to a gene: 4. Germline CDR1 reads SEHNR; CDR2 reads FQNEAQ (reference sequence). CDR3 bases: TGTGCCAGCAGCTTACCGGGACAGGCGGCCAAAAACATTCAGTACTTC. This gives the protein CASSLPGQAAKNIQYF.

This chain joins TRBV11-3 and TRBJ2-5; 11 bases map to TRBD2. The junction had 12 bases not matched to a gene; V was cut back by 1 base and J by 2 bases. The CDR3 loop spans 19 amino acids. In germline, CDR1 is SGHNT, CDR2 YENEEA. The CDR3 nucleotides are TGTGCCAGCAGCTTAGGGGGGCTAGCGGGAGGAGGGCCACAAGAGACCCAGTACTTC. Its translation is CASSLGGLAGGGPQETQYF.

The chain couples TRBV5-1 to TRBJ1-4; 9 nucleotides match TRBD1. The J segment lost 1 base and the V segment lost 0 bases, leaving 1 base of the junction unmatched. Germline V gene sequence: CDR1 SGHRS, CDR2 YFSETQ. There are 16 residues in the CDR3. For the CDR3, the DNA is TGCGCCAGCAGCTTGGGACAGGGGGGAACTAATGAAAAACTGTTTTTT. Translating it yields CASSLGQGGTNEKLFF. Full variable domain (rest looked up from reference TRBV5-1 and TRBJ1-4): KAGVTQTPRYLIKTRGQQVTLSCSPISGHRSVSWYQQTPGQGLQFLFEYFSETQRNKGNFPGRFSGRQFSNSRSEMNVSTLELGDSALYLCASSLGQGGTNEKLFFGSGTQLSVL.

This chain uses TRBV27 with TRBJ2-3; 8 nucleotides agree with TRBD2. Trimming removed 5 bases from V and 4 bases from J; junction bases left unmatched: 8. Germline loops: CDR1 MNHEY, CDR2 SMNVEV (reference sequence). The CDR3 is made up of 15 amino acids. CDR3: CASSISGTPSDTQYF. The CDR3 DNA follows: TGTGCCAGCAGTATTAGCGGGACCCCTTCAGATACGCAGTATTTT.